Reported below is one T cell receptor beta chain. The antigen it binds to is not known. Qualities for individual bases were not recorded, and no much larger clone is one base off. TCRbeta CDR3 regions were amplified from genomic DNA using the immunoSEQ Assay, a bias-controlled multiplex PCR. The study's processing was this. Nucleated cell counts per sample were estimated from amplification of reference gene primers within the assay. Sequence reads were collapsed and filtered to measure the absolute abundance of every unique TCRbeta CDR3 rearrangement. For each sample, productive Simpson clonality was calculated as the square root of Simpson's diversity index over productive rearrangements. TCRdb carries this immuneACCESS record with in-frame sequences only. Its versions omit some clonotypes, under half of them owing to an unresolved V gene in the studies checked, with the rest unexplained. V, J and clone size reflect that table, while D and trimming were determined from the DNA. The sample table shows 75,000 to 90,000 clones, and around 78% are seen once. Around 10% of the sample lies in the top ten.

The data were obtained in a study of blood T cell repertoires in COVID-19 (dated by TCRdb to the early 2020s). Describing the broader study: The collaborator samples originated in the United States, Italy and Spain and spanned the acute and convalescent phases of COVID-19. The material from the prospective study consisted of cDNA or gDNA derived from T cells, B-cell-depleted T cells, or PBMCs. Deeply sampled blood TCRbeta repertoires from subjects exposed to, actively infected with, or recovered from COVID-19 were included in the dataset. The repertoires were released in a freely available public database meant as a resource for research on the immune response to SARS-CoV-2. Samples came from the ongoing ImmuneRACE study (first 160 participants) plus 1,254 subjects from 6 global collaborators. A de-identified subject ID, COVID-19 status, age in years and sex were almost always included in the sample metadata. Where HLA class I and class II types were available, the types were taken from metadata supplied by the sample provider, not from assay-based typing.

The collaborating institutions used their own protocols to collect whole blood in K2EDTA tubes. For TCRbeta analysis, collaborators shipped samples as frozen whole blood, isolated PBMCs, or DNA extracted from either of those sample types. Overall study outcomes, separate from this receptor: The quantity of clinical and demographic metadata differed by source and by participant and was supplied without curation.

Sequencing used peripheral blood. This TCR derives from a human donor in a cohort sampled during active COVID-19.

The CDR3: CASQDFHTDTQYF. The base sequence is TGTGCCAGCCAGGACTTTCACACAGATACGCAGTATTTT. The chain uses TRBV2 and TRBJ2-3; TRBD2 might be the D gene, on 5 matching bases. V and J are truncated by 8 bases and 2 bases respectively, leaving an intervening sequence of 11 bases. The CDR1 and CDR2 encoded by the germline V gene are SNHLY and FYNNEI. Reading from cysteine to phenylalanine, the CDR3 counts 13 amino acids. Only the CDR3 DNA is retained, 39 bases long and in frame from the first base.